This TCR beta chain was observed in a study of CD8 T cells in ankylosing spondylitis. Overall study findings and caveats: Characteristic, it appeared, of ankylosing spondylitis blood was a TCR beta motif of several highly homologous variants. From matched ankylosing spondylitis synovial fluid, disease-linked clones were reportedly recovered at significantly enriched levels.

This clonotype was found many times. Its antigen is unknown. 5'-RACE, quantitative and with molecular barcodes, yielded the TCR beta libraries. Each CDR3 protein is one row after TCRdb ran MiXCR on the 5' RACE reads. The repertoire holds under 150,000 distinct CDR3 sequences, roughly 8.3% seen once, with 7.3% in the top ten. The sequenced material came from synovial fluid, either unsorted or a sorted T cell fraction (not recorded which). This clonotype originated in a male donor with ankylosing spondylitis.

The CDR3 DNA reads as TGCGCCAGCACCGACCCAGCGCTAGCGGGAGGCACAGATACGCAGTATTTT. Translating it yields CASTDPALAGGTDTQYF. The V and J genes are TRBV5-1 and TRBJ2-3, with 10 bases matching TRBD2. Germline CDR1 is SGHRS and CDR2 is YFSETQ. The CDR3 runs 17 residues. Trimming took 6 bases from V and 1 from J; bases not matched to a gene: 11.